This T cell receptor beta chain was sequenced for a study of preoperative IRX-2 immunotherapy in early breast cancer (dated by TCRdb to about 2019). Turning to this clone: It has no known antigen specificity. No base qualities exist here, and no much larger clone lies one base off it.

Read against the paper, the sample's treatment or condition label means: preoperative locoregional IRX-2 cytokine immunotherapy. The samples were obtained from a phase Ib study that tested preoperative, locoregional IRX-2 cytokine immunotherapy designed to prime immune responses. The donors were early-stage breast cancer patients who were given IRX-2 prior to surgery. The receptor library was made with the immunoSEQ multiplex PCR assay. TCRdb provides this immuneACCESS table in a form limited to in-frame rearrangements. Some clones are lacking; in checked studies, under half of them reflect an unresolved V gene, and why the rest are absent is not known. The sample table contains 40,000 to 50,000 clones; only one count was recorded for roughly 77% of them. The top ten clonotypes cover roughly 1.2% of the sample. Including cysteine and phenylalanine, the CDR3 has 15 amino acids. Kept here is only the CDR3 DNA, which spans 45 bases and is read in frame from base 1. Germline trimming amounts to 2 bases on V and 8 bases on J, with 7 as the count of junction bases outside the gene matches. Reading the germline V gene gives CDR1 SGHRS and CDR2 YFSETQ.

The sequenced sample was tumor tissue, obtained after IRX-2 immunotherapy. The TCR was taken from a human donor with breast cancer. This receptor chain uses TRBV5-1 and TRBJ2-1, with 10 bases in between that match TRBD2. The CDR3 region reads CASSFGLAGVDEQFF. The DNA reads TGCGCCAGCAGCTTTGGGCTAGCGGGAGTCGATGAGCAGTTCTTC. Reference TRBV5-1 and TRBJ2-1 genes cover what lies past the CDR3, so the full variable domain is KAGVTQTPRYLIKTRGQQVTLSCSPISGHRSVSWYQQTPGQGLQFLFEYFSETQRNKGNFPGRFSGRQFSNSRSEMNVSTLELGDSALYLCASSFGLAGVDEQFFGPGTRLTVL.